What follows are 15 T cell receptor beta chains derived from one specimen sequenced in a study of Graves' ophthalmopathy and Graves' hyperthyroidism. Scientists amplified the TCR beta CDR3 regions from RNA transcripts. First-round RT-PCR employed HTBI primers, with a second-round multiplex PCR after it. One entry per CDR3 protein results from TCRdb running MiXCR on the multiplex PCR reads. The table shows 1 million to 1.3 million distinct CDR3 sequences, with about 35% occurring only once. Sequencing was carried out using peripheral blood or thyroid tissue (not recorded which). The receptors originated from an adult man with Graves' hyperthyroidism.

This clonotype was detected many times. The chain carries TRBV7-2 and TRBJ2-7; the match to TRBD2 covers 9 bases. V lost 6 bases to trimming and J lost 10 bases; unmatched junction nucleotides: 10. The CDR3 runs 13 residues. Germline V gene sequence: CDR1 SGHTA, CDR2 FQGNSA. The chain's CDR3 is CASRAVAGEPQYF. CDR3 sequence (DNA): TGTGCCAGCAGAGCAGTAGCGGGAGAGCCCCAGTACTTC.

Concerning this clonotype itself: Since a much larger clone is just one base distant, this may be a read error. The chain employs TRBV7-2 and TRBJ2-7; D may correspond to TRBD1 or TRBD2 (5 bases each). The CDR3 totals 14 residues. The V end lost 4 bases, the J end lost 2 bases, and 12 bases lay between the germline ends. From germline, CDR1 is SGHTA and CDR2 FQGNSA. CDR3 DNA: TGTGCCAGCAGCTCAGGGCCGGGGACCTACGAGCAGTACTTC. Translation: CASSSGPGTYEQYF. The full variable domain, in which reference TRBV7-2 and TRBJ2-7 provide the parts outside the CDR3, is GAGVSQSPSNKVTEKGKDVELRCDPISGHTALYWYRQSLGQGLEFLIYFQGNSAPDKSGLPSDRFSAERTGGSVSTLTIQRTQQEDSAVYLCASSSGPGTYEQYFGPGTRLTVT.

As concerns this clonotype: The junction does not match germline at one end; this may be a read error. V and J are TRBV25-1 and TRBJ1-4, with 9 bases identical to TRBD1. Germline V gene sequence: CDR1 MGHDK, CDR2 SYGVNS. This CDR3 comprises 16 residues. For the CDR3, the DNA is TGTGCCAGCAGTCCCCAACCCGGGACAGGGAATGAAAAACTGCTTTTT. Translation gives CASSPQPGTGNEKLLF.

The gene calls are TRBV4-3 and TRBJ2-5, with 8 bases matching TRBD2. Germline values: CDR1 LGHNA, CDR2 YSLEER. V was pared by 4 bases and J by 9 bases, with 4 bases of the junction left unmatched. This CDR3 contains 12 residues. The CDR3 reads CASSPFGGAQYF. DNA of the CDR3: TGCGCCAGCAGCCCATTCGGGGGGGCCCAGTACTTC.

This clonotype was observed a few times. The CDR3 reads CASSQDAGAGELFF. The CDR3, as DNA: TGCGCCAGCAGCCAAGATGCAGGGGCCGGGGAGCTGTTTTTT. The chain recombines TRBV4-3 with TRBJ2-2, with TRBD1 as a possible D gene (6 bases). From germline, CDR1 is LGHNA and CDR2 YSLEER. The V gene lost 0 bases and the J gene lost 6 bases, with 8 bases spanning the gap. CDR3 length equals 14 residues.

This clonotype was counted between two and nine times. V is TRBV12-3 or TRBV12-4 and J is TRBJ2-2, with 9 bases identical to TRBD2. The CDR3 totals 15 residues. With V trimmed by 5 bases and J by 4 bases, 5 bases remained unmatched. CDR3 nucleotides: TGTGCCAGCAGTCCTCAGACTAGCGGCACCGGGGAGCTGTTTTTT. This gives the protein CASSPQTSGTGELFF.

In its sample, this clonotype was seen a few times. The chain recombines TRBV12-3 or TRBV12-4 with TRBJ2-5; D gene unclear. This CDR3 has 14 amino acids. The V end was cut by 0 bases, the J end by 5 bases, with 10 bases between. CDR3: CASSLAILGETQYF. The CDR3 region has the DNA TGTGCCAGCAGTTTAGCGATCCTTGGCGAGACCCAGTACTTC.

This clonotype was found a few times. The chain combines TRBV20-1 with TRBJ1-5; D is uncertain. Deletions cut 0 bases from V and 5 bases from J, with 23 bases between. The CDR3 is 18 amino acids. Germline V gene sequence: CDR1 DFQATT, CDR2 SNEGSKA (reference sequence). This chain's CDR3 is CSARDQQFAGGRDQPQHF. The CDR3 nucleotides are TGCAGTGCTAGAGACCAGCAGTTCGCGGGCGGCCGGGATCAGCCCCAGCATTTT.

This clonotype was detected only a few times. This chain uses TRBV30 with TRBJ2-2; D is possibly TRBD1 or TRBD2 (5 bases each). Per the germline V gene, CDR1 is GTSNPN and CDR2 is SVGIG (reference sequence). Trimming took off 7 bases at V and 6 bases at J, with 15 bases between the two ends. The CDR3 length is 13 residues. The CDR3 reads CALGVVVPGELFF. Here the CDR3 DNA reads TGTGCCTTGGGGGTGGTAGTCCCCGGGGAGCTGTTTTTT.

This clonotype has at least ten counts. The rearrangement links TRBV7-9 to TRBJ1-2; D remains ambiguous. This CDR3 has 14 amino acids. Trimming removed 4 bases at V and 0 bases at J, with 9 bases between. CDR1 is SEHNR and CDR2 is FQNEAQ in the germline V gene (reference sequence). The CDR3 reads CASSYEVANYGYTF. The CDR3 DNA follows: TGTGCCAGCAGCTACGAGGTGGCTAACTATGGCTACACCTTC.

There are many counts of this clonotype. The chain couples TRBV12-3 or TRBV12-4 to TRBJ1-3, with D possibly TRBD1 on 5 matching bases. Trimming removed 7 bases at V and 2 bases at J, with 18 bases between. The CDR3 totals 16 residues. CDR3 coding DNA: TGTGCCAGCAAATCAACGGGGGAGGCAACTGGAAACACCATATATTTT. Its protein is CASKSTGEATGNTIYF.

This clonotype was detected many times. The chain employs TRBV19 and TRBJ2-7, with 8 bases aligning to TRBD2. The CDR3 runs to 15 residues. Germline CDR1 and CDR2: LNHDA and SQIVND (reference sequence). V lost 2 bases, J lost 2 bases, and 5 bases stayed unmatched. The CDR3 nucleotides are TGTGCCAGTAGTATACTAGCGGGCAAAACCTACGAGCAGTACTTC. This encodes CASSILAGKTYEQYF.

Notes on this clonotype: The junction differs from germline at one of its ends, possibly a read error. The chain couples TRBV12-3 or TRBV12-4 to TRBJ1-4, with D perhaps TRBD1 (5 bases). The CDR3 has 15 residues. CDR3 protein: CASSPVRTNNEELFF. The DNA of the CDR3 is TGTGCCAGCAGCCCCGTTCGGACAAATAATGAAGAACTGTTTTTT.

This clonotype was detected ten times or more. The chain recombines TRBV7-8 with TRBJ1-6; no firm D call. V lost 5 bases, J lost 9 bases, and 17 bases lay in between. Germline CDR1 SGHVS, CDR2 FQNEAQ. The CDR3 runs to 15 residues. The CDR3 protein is CASSPFPGRGSPLHF. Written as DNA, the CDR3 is TGTGCCAGCAGCCCATTTCCAGGTCGGGGTTCACCCCTCCACTTT. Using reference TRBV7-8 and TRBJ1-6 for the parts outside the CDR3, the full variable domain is GAGVSQSPRYKVAKRGQDVALRCDPISGHVSLFWYQQALGQGPEFLTYFQNEAQLDKSGLPSDRFFAERPEGSVSTLKIQRTQQEDSAVYLCASSPFPGRGSPLHFGNGTRLTVT.

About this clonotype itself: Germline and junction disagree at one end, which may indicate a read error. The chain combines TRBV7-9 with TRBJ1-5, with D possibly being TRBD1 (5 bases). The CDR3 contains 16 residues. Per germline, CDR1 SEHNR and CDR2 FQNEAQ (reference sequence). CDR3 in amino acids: CASSTTRQKPNQPQHF. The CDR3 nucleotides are TGTGCTAGCAGTACTACCCGACAGAAACCCAATCAGCCCCAGCATTTT.